The clone carrying this TCR beta chain was counted between two and nine times. These data belong to a study of blood T cell repertoires in COVID-19. Study summary: Material from acute and convalescent COVID-19 was sourced from the United States, Italy and Spain. PBMCs, B-cell-depleted T cells, or T cells provided the cDNA or gDNA that made up the material.

CDR1 and CDR2 from the germline V gene are LGHNA and YSLEER. J was trimmed by 7 bases and V by 0 bases; bases with no gene match: 11. The CDR3 runs 17 residues. Original handling: Estimation of nucleated cell counts was performed using reference gene primer amplification. Method: immunoSEQ multiplex PCR; TCRdb's copy keeps in-frame clones and lacks some. V, J and clone size reflect that table, while D and trimming were determined from the DNA. The table includes roughly 100,000 clones, 75% to 85% detected once. The source is a woman in her seventies with acute or convalescent COVID-19. The specimen was peripheral blood. The rearrangement links TRBV4-3 to TRBJ2-1; TRBD2 matches 8 bases. The CDR3: CASSQDAGGTVWNEQFF. Written as DNA, the CDR3 is TGCGCCAGCAGCCAAGATGCGGGGGGCACCGTATGGAATGAGCAGTTCTTC.